The T cell receptor (beta chain) under discussion was sequenced for a study of T cells after yellow fever vaccination. About the research overall: For low cell numbers, libraries were made with SMART-Seq v4 Ultra Low Input. Study-wide results and limits: Clonotypes found in both CD4 and CD8 compartments made up a small share. Abundant bulk-derived clonotypes could contaminate FACS-sorted repertoires.

Per germline, CDR1 LNHDA and CDR2 SQIVND (reference sequence). The CDR3 has 16 residues. V was clipped by 3 bases and J by 0 bases, with 12 bases between them. Universal primer sites and UMIs were introduced during 5'RACE template-switching synthesis of TCR cDNA. TCRdb independently ran MiXCR on the 5' RACE reads; one entry per CDR3 protein. The sample gives 500,000 to 650,000 distinct CDR3 sequences, about 12% of which show up once; under 15% is in the top ten. This clonotype was counted between two and nine times. Antigen: not known. This clonotype originated in a man aged 25-45 years who received the YFV17D yellow fever vaccine. The sample consisted of PBMCs, taken on the day of the yellow fever booster vaccination. The chain joins TRBV19 to TRBJ2-4; D unresolved. The CDR3 here is CASSISHHLAKNIQYF. The CDR3 bases are TGTGCCAGTAGTATCTCCCACCACTTAGCCAAAAACATTCAGTACTTC.